This TCR beta chain was sequenced during a study of radiotherapy plus CTLA-4 blockade in lung cancer. Overall study results and limits: Clones of tumor-derived TCRs expanded in blood after radiotherapy plus ipilimumab.

The table came from immunoSEQ multiplex PCR; TCRdb's copy has only in-frame clones and leaves some out. This sample has 40,000 to 50,000 clones; approximately 70% occur once, and the top ten carry roughly 3.5%. V lost 6 bases, J lost 4 bases, and 13 bases lay in between. Germline V gene lookup returns CDR1 WNHNN and CDR2 SYGVQD (reference sequence). CDR3 length: 14 amino acids. With regard to this clone: Its antigen remains unknown.

Focal radiation with ipilimumab CTLA-4 blockade was given to patients with chemo-refractory metastatic non-small-cell lung cancer. Sequencing used peripheral blood, obtained from a patient treated with radiotherapy plus ipilimumab. The TCR comes from a human donor with non-small cell lung cancer who had a complete response to radiotherapy plus ipilimumab. The gene calls are TRBV10-1 and TRBJ2-1; D is perhaps TRBD1 (5 bases). The CDR3: CASSPGSWYNEQFF. The CDR3 bases are TGCGCCAGCAGCCCAGGGTCGTGGTACAATGAGCAGTTCTTC.